Listed below are T cell receptor beta chains from one sample, sequenced in a study of blood T cell repertoires in COVID-19. Assay used: immunoSEQ multiplex PCR; TCRdb lists only in-frame clones, some missing. The data show 250,000 to 300,000 clones, roughly nine tenths seen once. Sequencing was carried out using PBMCs or T cells enriched from blood (not recorded which). Receptors were obtained from a human donor in a cohort exposed to, infected with or recovered from COVID-19 (not recorded which). The donor label of this sample is uncertain. The CDR3 runs from the conserved cysteine through the conserved F or W. Each record gives: V gene, D gene, clone size, J gene, CDR3 protein, CDR3 DNA. A D gene is named only where the DNA matches it firmly. Clone size appears in some rows only: once, few, many, or a class for an expanded clone.

>TRBV3-1/TRBV3-2|TRBD2|NA|TRBJ2-3
CASSQASGGPDTQYF
TGTGCCAGCAGCCAGGCTAGCGGGGGTCCAGATACGCAGTATTTT
>TRBV7-9|TRBD1|NA|TRBJ1-1
CASSNSQGVGEAFF
TGTGCCAGCAGCAACTCACAGGGGGTGGGTGAAGCTTTCTTT
>TRBV14|NA|NA|TRBJ2-7
CASSQDRLAGFTYEQYF
TGTGCCAGCAGCCAAGACCGGCTGGCGGGGTTTACCTACGAGCAGTACTTC
>TRBV6-5|NA|NA|TRBJ1-6
CASSLQNSPLHF
TGTGCCAGCAGCCTACAGAATTCACCCCTCCACTTT
>TRBV12-5|NA|NA|TRBJ1-2
CASGLGGRTNYGYTF
TGTGCTAGTGGCCTCGGAGGCAGGACCAACTATGGCTACACCTTC
>TRBV18|NA|NA|TRBJ2-7
CASSPPSDNEQYF
TGTGCCAGCTCACCACCGTCTGACAACGAGCAGTACTTC
>TRBV6-4|NA|few|TRBJ1-5
CASSSSGGSGQPQHF
TGTGCCAGCAGCTCCTCGGGGGGTTCGGGACAGCCCCAGCATTTT
>TRBV30|NA|NA|TRBJ2-3
CAWSDSIDTQYF
TGTGCCTGGAGTGACAGCATAGATACGCAGTATTTT
>TRBV19|TRBD1|NA|TRBJ1-5
CASSIGGTGHQPQHF
TGTGCCAGTAGTATAGGGGGGACAGGACATCAGCCCCAGCATTTT
>TRBV6-5|NA|NA|TRBJ1-1
CASAVVTEAFF
TGTGCCAGCGCGGTCGTCACTGAAGCTTTCTTT
>TRBV9|NA|few|TRBJ2-1
CASSLGFEQFF
TGTGCCAGCAGCCTCGGGTTTGAGCAGTTCTTC
>TRBV15|TRBD1|NA|TRBJ1-1
CATSPNLLQGARGVKNTEAFF
TGTGCCACCAGCCCAAATCTCTTACAGGGGGCGCGAGGGGTGAAGAACACTGAAGCTTTCTTT
>TRBV12-3/TRBV12-4|TRBD1|once|TRBJ2-7
CASTLTGDLEQYF
TGTGCCAGCACCCTGACAGGGGATCTCGAGCAGTACTTC
>TRBV13|NA|NA|TRBJ2-3
CASSPGRTSTDTQYF
TGTGCCAGCAGCCCCGGCAGGACTAGCACAGATACGCAGTATTTT
>TRBV27|NA|NA|TRBJ1-5
CASSLSSRGNQPQHF
TGTGCCAGCAGTTTATCGTCCAGGGGCAATCAGCCCCAGCATTTT
>TRBV24-1|TRBD1|NA|TRBJ2-7
CATNRTGVCEQYF
TGTGCCACCAATCGGACAGGGGTGTGCGAGCAGTACTTC
>TRBV19|NA|NA|TRBJ2-2
CASTPFRGNTGELFF
TGTGCCAGTACCCCATTCAGGGGGAACACCGGGGAGCTGTTTTTT
>TRBV10-1|NA|NA|TRBJ2-1
CASSESFTSSYNEQFF
TGCGCCAGCAGTGAGTCGTTCACGAGCTCCTACAATGAGCAGTTCTTC
>TRBV27|TRBD1|NA|TRBJ1-6
CASSVRDSYNSPLHF
TGTGCCAGCAGCGTCCGGGACAGTTATAATTCACCCCTCCACTTT
>TRBV13|TRBD2|NA|TRBJ2-2
CASSLGLAGGQHTGELFF
TGTGCCAGCAGCTTAGGACTAGCGGGGGGCCAACACACCGGGGAGCTGTTTTTT
>TRBV18|TRBD1|once|TRBJ1-1
CASSPSGQENTEAFF
TGTGCCAGCTCACCAAGCGGACAGGAAAACACTGAAGCTTTCTTT
>TRBV18|TRBD1|NA|TRBJ2-2
CASSPPGQGLTGELFF
TGTGCCAGCTCACCGCCGGGACAGGGGTTAACCGGGGAGCTGTTTTTT
>TRBV30|NA|NA|TRBJ2-4
CAWAAKLSKNIQYF
TGTGCCTGGGCTGCTAAACTAAGCAAAAACATTCAGTACTTC
>TRBV7-2|NA|NA|TRBJ2-2
CASSFGGLNTGELFF
TGTGCCAGCAGCTTCGGGGGGCTGAACACCGGGGAGCTGTTTTTT
>TRBV30|NA|NA|TRBJ1-4
CAWSVASMGKLFF
TGTGCCTGGAGTGTAGCTAGCATGGGAAAACTGTTTTTT
>TRBV9|TRBD1|once|TRBJ2-2
CASSTRGGATGELFF
TGTGCCAGCAGCACAAGAGGGGGCGCCACCGGGGAGCTGTTTTTT
>TRBV20-1|NA|NA|TRBJ1-1
CSALGGGEAFF
TGCAGTGCCCTCGGCGGGGGTGAAGCTTTCTTT
>TRBV7-2|TRBD2|NA|TRBJ2-2
CASSAGGTGELFF
TGTGCCAGCAGCGCGGGGGGAACCGGGGAGCTGTTTTTT
>TRBV7-2|TRBD1|NA|TRBJ1-3
CASSTDRPGNTIYF
TGTGCCAGCAGTACGGACAGGCCTGGAAACACCATATATTTT
>TRBV3-1/TRBV3-2|NA|NA|TRBJ1-1
CASSQFWSRGSKNTEAFF
TGTGCCAGCAGCCAATTTTGGTCGAGAGGGAGCAAAAACACTGAAGCTTTCTTT
>TRBV30|TRBD1|NA|TRBJ1-5
CAWCPQTGGYQPQHF
TGTGCCTGGTGCCCACAAACAGGGGGCTATCAGCCCCAGCATTTT
>TRBV18|NA|NA|TRBJ1-6
CASSPTGQALSSYNSPLHF
TGTGCCAGCTCACCAACAGGGCAAGCTCTTAGCTCCTATAATTCACCCCTCCACTTT
>TRBV12-3/TRBV12-4|TRBD1|NA|TRBJ1-2
CASSPTGEYGYTF
TGTGCCAGCAGCCCAACAGGGGAATATGGCTACACCTTC
>TRBV27|TRBD1|NA|TRBJ2-7
CASSLQGQFFSYEQYF
TGTGCCAGCAGTTTACAGGGACAGTTTTTCTCCTACGAGCAGTACTTC
>TRBV19|TRBD2|NA|TRBJ2-3
CASSIASGGVRDTQYF
TGTGCCAGTAGTATTGCCAGCGGGGGGGTTCGAGATACGCAGTATTTT
>TRBV3-1/TRBV3-2|NA|NA|TRBJ2-7
CASSPGHRSGEQYF
TGTGCCAGCAGCCCCGGACATCGGTCTGGCGAGCAGTACTTC
>TRBV28|NA|once|TRBJ2-1
CASTTSSYNEQFF
TGTGCCAGCACCACGAGCTCCTACAATGAGCAGTTCTTC
>TRBV7-9|NA|NA|TRBJ2-6
CASSLALGSSGANVLTF
TGTGCCAGCAGCTTAGCATTAGGGAGCTCTGGGGCCAACGTCCTGACTTTC
>TRBV5-4|TRBD1|NA|TRBJ1-2
CASSGTGWAVGYTF
TGTGCCAGCAGCGGGACAGGGTGGGCCGTTGGCTACACCTTC
>TRBV7-6|NA|NA|TRBJ1-4
CASSLGVNEKLFF
TGTGCCAGCAGTCTAGGGGTTAATGAAAAACTGTTTTTT
>TRBV27|NA|NA|TRBJ2-7
CASSLLEGEQYF
TGTGCCAGCAGTCTCTTAGAGGGCGAGCAGTACTTC
>TRBV25-1|TRBD1|NA|TRBJ1-4
CASSDHRGRDEKLFF
TGTGCCAGCAGTGATCACAGGGGGAGGGATGAAAAACTGTTTTTT
>TRBV7-8|NA|NA|TRBJ2-1
CASSLVWGPDHEQFF
TGTGCCAGCAGCTTAGTCTGGGGGCCGGACCATGAGCAGTTCTTC
>TRBV19|TRBD1|NA|TRBJ1-5
CASSIGTGVQPQHF
TGTGCCAGTAGTATAGGGACAGGGGTCCAGCCCCAGCATTTT
>TRBV7-2|NA|NA|TRBJ1-1
CASSWRVVNTEAFF
TGTGCCAGCAGCTGGAGGGTTGTGAACACTGAAGCTTTCTTT
>TRBV5-1|TRBD2|once|TRBJ2-5
CASSLVVAGGHQKTQYF
TGCGCCAGCAGCTTGGTAGTAGCGGGGGGCCACCAGAAGACCCAGTACTTC
>TRBV9|TRBD1|NA|TRBJ1-2
CASTTGEANYGYTF
TGTGCCAGCACCACAGGGGAAGCTAACTATGGCTACACCTTC
>TRBV27|NA|NA|TRBJ1-6
CASSPLHRDSPLHF
TGTGCCAGCAGTCCCCTTCACAGGGATTCACCCCTCCACTTT
>TRBV10-3|NA|NA|TRBJ2-7
CAISEQGHEQYF
TGTGCCATCAGTGAGCAGGGCCACGAGCAGTACTTC
>TRBV5-1|NA|NA|TRBJ2-5
CASSPGGSAQETQYF
TGCGCCAGCAGCCCCGGGGGTTCGGCGCAAGAGACCCAGTACTTC
>TRBV11-3|NA|NA|TRBJ1-1
CASSLESQGGTEAFF
TGTGCCAGCAGCTTAGAATCTCAGGGTGGTACTGAAGCTTTCTTT
>TRBV6-5|TRBD1|NA|TRBJ2-7
CASSTRTGGHEQYF
TGTGCCAGCAGTACGAGGACAGGGGGCCACGAGCAGTACTTC
>TRBV3-1/TRBV3-2|TRBD2|NA|TRBJ2-7
CASSLGLAGPYEQYF
TGTGCCAGCAGCCTTGGACTAGCGGGGCCCTACGAGCAGTACTTC
>TRBV27|NA|NA|TRBJ2-7
CASSLSGSYYEQYF
TGTGCCAGCAGTTTATCTGGCAGTTACTACGAGCAGTACTTC
>TRBV6-2/TRBV6-3|TRBD1|NA|TRBJ2-2
CASSYSTGKVGELFF
TGTGCCAGCAGTTACTCGACAGGGAAGGTCGGGGAGCTGTTTTTT
>TRBV7-3|TRBD2|NA|TRBJ2-3
CASSYTSGGATDTQYF
TGTGCCAGCAGCTATACTAGCGGGGGGGCCACAGATACGCAGTATTTT
>TRBV10-1|NA|NA|TRBJ1-4
CASSPGRGEKLFF
TGCGCCAGCAGTCCCGGGAGAGGTGAAAAACTGTTTTTT
>TRBV6-5|NA|NA|TRBJ2-3
CASAGTDTQYF
TGTGCCAGCGCGGGCACAGATACGCAGTATTTT
>TRBV12-3/TRBV12-4|NA|NA|TRBJ1-5
CASSLGRRQPQHF
TGTGCCAGCAGTTTAGGGCGGCGCCAGCCCCAGCATTTT
>TRBV6-5|NA|NA|TRBJ2-7
CASSHLYLKIF
TGTGCCAGCAGCCACCTATACCTCAAGATCTTC